The rows below give T cell receptor beta chains drawn from one sample of a study of cytomegalovirus exposure and HLA in healthy donors. TCRdb keeps only in-frame clones here, not all; method: immunoSEQ multiplex PCR. This sample yields about 49,000 clones, of which 85% to 95% are seen a single time; more than 1.4% belongs to the top ten. The sample consisted of PBMCs. The receptors stem from a man aged 18 to 30 in good health and CMV-seronegative. Both conserved end residues are part of each CDR3. The order of the fields is CDR3 DNA, CDR3 protein, J gene, CDR3 length, D gene, V gene, clone size. A D gene is named only where the DNA matches it firmly. Where a row states a size, it is once, few, many or the class of an expanded clone; other rows omit it.

TGTGCCAGCAGCCCACCAGGACTCTCCACAGATACGCAGTATTTT | CASSPPGLSTDTQYF | TRBJ2-3 | 15 | NA | TRBV7-8 | NA
TGTGCCAGCAGCTCCCGAGCGACCTTCGATACGCAGTATTTT | CASSSRATFDTQYF | TRBJ2-3 | 14 | NA | TRBV7-3 | NA
TGTGCCAGTAGTATTTGGCAGGGGGCGCGCAATGAGCAGTTCTTC | CASSIWQGARNEQFF | TRBJ2-1 | 15 | TRBD1 | TRBV19 | NA
TGTGCCAGCAGTTACTCTGAGACTCACTACGAGCAGTACTTC | CASSYSETHYEQYF | TRBJ2-7 | 14 | NA | TRBV6-5 | NA
TGTGCCAGCAGTGAGTCGCTAAACTATGGCTACACCTTC | CASSESLNYGYTF | TRBJ1-2 | 13 | NA | TRBV2 | few
TGTGCCAGCAGCTTCAGGGGCACCGGGGAGCTGTTTTTT | CASSFRGTGELFF | TRBJ2-2 | 13 | NA | TRBV7-8 | once
TGTGCCAGCAGGGTGGGACTAGCGGACACCTACGAGCAGTACTTC | CASRVGLADTYEQYF | TRBJ2-7 | 15 | TRBD2 | TRBV2 | NA
TGTGCCTGGAGGGAGGGGAGTAGCGAAAAACTGTTTTTT | CAWREGSSEKLFF | TRBJ1-4 | 13 | NA | TRBV30 | once
TGTGCCAGCAGTTTCAACTACGAGCAGTACTTC | CASSFNYEQYF | TRBJ2-7 | 11 | NA | TRBV27 | NA
TGTGCCAGCAGCACTACCAATCAGCCCCAGCATTTT | CASSTTNQPQHF | TRBJ1-5 | 12 | NA | TRBV7-9 | NA
TGTGCGTCAGGTCCCGTAGCCAAAAACATTCAGTACTTC | CASGPVAKNIQYF | TRBJ2-4 | 13 | NA | TRBV19 | NA
TGTGCCAGCAGTTACTCTTCAGGGATGAACACCTTC | CASSYSSGMNTF | TRBJ1-2 | 12 | NA | TRBV6-6 | NA
TGCGCCAGCAGCGTGGACGGGTCTAACTATGGCTACACCTTC | CASSVDGSNYGYTF | TRBJ1-2 | 14 | NA | TRBV5-1 | once
TGTGCCAGCAGCCTTATCGGAGAGAACGACAATGAGCAGTTCTTC | CASSLIGENDNEQFF | TRBJ2-1 | 15 | NA | TRBV4-2 | NA
TGTGCCAGCAGTCCCTTCGGGAACCCAGATACGCAGTATTTT | CASSPFGNPDTQYF | TRBJ2-3 | 14 | NA | TRBV28 | NA
TGTGCCAGCAGCTCAACCACAGGTCGCTATGGCTACACCTTC | CASSSTTGRYGYTF | TRBJ1-2 | 14 | NA | TRBV7-6 | NA
TGTGCCAGCAGCTTAGTCGAGCGAGCGGGGCTAGGCACAGATACGCAGTATTTT | CASSLVERAGLGTDTQYF | TRBJ2-3 | 18 | TRBD2 | TRBV7-8 | NA
TGCGCCAGCAGCCAAGCAGGTGGAAACACCATATATTTT | CASSQAGGNTIYF | TRBJ1-3 | 13 | NA | TRBV4-3 | once
TGTGCCAGCAGCCAACTAGCGGGAGGTGAGCAGTTCTTC | CASSQLAGGEQFF | TRBJ2-1 | 13 | TRBD2 | TRBV27 | NA
TGCGCCAGCAGCTGGAGGGAGGAGGGGGAGACCCAGTACTTC | CASSWREEGETQYF | TRBJ2-5 | 14 | NA | TRBV5-1 | NA
TGTGCCAGCAGTTACGGTCTGCAGGGGGTTGGTGAAAAACTGTTTTTT | CASSYGLQGVGEKLFF | TRBJ1-4 | 16 | TRBD1 | TRBV6-6 | NA
TGTGCCAGCAGCTTCCCCGCGGGCCCGCCGGCAGATACGCAGTATTTT | CASSFPAGPPADTQYF | TRBJ2-3 | 16 | NA | TRBV7-8 | NA
TGTGCCAGCAGCTTAGTTTCAGAAGAAGAGACCCAGTACTTC | CASSLVSEEETQYF | TRBJ2-5 | 14 | NA | TRBV7-9 | NA
TGTGCCAGCTCATCAACTAGCGGGGTACAAAGAGAGACCCAGTACTTC | CASSSTSGVQRETQYF | TRBJ2-5 | 16 | TRBD2 | TRBV18 | NA
TGTGCCAGCAGTTTTAGCGGGTACAATGAGCAGTTCTTC | CASSFSGYNEQFF | TRBJ2-1 | 13 | TRBD2 | TRBV6-5 | NA
TGTGCCAGTAGTATTGCAGGGATCGCCTACGAGCAGTACTTC | CASSIAGIAYEQYF | TRBJ2-7 | 14 | NA | TRBV19 | NA
TGTGCCAGCAGCTTAGCGGGAAACACCGGGGAGCTGTTTTTT | CASSLAGNTGELFF | TRBJ2-2 | 14 | NA | TRBV11-2 | NA
TGTGCCAGCTCACCTCGCGGGGTGACCTACAATGAGCAGTTCTTC | CASSPRGVTYNEQFF | TRBJ2-1 | 15 | NA | TRBV18 | NA